The source of this TCR beta chain is a study of STAT5B mutations in CD4+ large granular lymphocyte leukemia. Study details: When available, cryopreserved cells underwent CD8+ depletion before CD4+ selection. Study-level results: Top patient clones used TRBV06 genes more often: 8/27 versus 2/35 in controls.

Regarding this clone: The target antigen is unknown.

Data came from immunoSEQ multiplex PCR; TCRdb stores just in-frame clones and leaves some out. The repertoire has about 1,100 clones, about 70% of them found once; the top ten carry 80%. This CDR3 is built from 14 residues. Trimming removed 3 bases from V and 0 bases from J; junction bases left unmatched: 3. In germline, CDR1 is SGHKS, CDR2 YYEKEE (reference sequence). Bead-separated CD4+, CD4+CD8+, CD57+ or CD56+ fractions, or PBMC, were used. This rearrangement joins TRBV5-5 to TRBJ2-7, with 7 bases identical to TRBD1. This sequence was found in a man aged 55 to 70 with CD4+ T-cell large granular lymphocyte leukemia. Material: PBMCs. In nucleotides, the CDR3 is TGTGCCAGCAGCTCCGAGGGGGCCTCCTACGAGCAGTACTTC. It codes for CASSSEGASYEQYF.